This T cell receptor (beta chain) was obtained from a study of blood T cell repertoires in COVID-19. Germline V gene sequence: CDR1 SGHRS, CDR2 YFSETQ. V was pared by 2 bases and J by 0 bases, with 9 bases between. This CDR3 is 15 amino acids long. TCRdb's table, derived via immunoSEQ multiplex PCR, lists solely in-frame clones and lacks some. Of approximately 350,000 clones in the sample, about 87% are singletons; the top ten hold roughly 6.3%. The sequence was obtained from a woman in her 50s with COVID-19, enrolled during active disease. Sequencing input: peripheral blood. The chain uses TRBV5-1 and TRBJ2-1, with no clear D. CDR3 residues: CASSFTVSSYNEQFF. The CDR3, as DNA: TGCGCCAGCAGCTTTACGGTTAGCTCCTACAATGAGCAGTTCTTC.